The 30 T cell receptor beta chains below come from one sample, sequenced in a study of Graves' ophthalmopathy and Graves' hyperthyroidism (dated 2018 in TCRdb). Data came from an Illumina HiSeq 2000. TCR beta CDR3 regions were amplified from RNA transcripts for repertoire sequencing. A first-round RT-PCR used HTBI primers with the Qiagen OneStep RT-PCR kit, followed by a second-round multiplex PCR, size selection and purification. TCRdb trimmed the raw reads at Q25, called clones with MiXCR and kept productive beta chains. Entries are consolidated by CDR3 protein sequence, retaining the most common genes and DNA. The sample includes 900,000 to 1,200,000 distinct CDR3 sequences, with 36% observed a single time. The ten largest make up more than 9.5% of the sample. Sequencing was carried out using peripheral blood or thyroid tissue (not recorded which). Source of these receptors: an adult man with Graves' hyperthyroidism.

This clonotype was detected a few times. The chain couples TRBV10-3 to TRBJ2-6, with D perhaps TRBD2 (5 bases). The germline CDR1 and CDR2 sequences are ENHRY and SYGVKD. This CDR3 is built from 14 residues. V lost 6 bases and J 1 base, leaving 7 bases between the germline ends. The chain's CDR3 is CAISPGSGANVLTF. In nucleotides, the CDR3 is TGTGCCATCAGCCCGGGGTCTGGGGCCAACGTCCTGACTTTC.

A word on this clonotype: One end of the junction does not line up with germline, which may come from a read error. CDR3 residues: CANSLGLGQEGGQPQHF. CDR3 sequence (DNA): TGTGCCAACAGTTTAGGTTTGGGACAGGAAGGAGGTCAGCCCCAGCATTTT. J is TRBJ1-5 and V is TRBV12-3 or TRBV12-4; 8 bases are shared with TRBD1. CDR3 length: 17 amino acids.

This clonotype was picked up a small number of times. The genes are TRBV19 and TRBJ2-7; D might be TRBD1 (5 bases). V lost 7 bases and J lost 2, with 12 bases in between. The CDR3 contains 13 residues. Germline CDR1 is LNHDA and CDR2 is SQIVND (reference sequence). This CDR3 reads CASTNTGTYEQYF. The DNA for the CDR3 is TGTGCCAGTACTAACACAGGAACCTACGAGCAGTACTTC.

In its sample, this clonotype was seen many times. This chain connects TRBV7-3 to TRBJ2-7, with TRBD1 identical over 7 bases. The trim removed 3 bases at V and 5 bases at J, leaving 7 bases unmatched. Per germline, CDR1 SGHTA and CDR2 FQGTGA. The CDR3 is made up of 14 amino acids. CDR3 bases: TGTGCCAGCAGCTTTGACAGGGTTAGAAACGAGCAGTACTTC. As protein: CASSFDRVRNEQYF.

The chain recombines TRBV29-1 with TRBJ1-1, with unresolved D. Germline CDR1 is SQVTM and CDR2 is ANQGSEA. CDR3 length: 11 residues. Between the trimmed V and J ends, which lost 7 bases and 8 bases, there was a span of 14 bases. The CDR3 sequence: CSGGLEAEAFF. CDR3 bases: TGCAGCGGAGGACTCGAAGCAGAAGCTTTCTTT.

This clonotype occurred many times. V gene TRBV7-2 combines with J gene TRBJ1-4; TRBD1 might be the D (5 bases). The CDR3 sequence is 12 residues long. CDR1 and CDR2 from the germline V gene are SGHTA and FQGNSA. V lost 1 base and J lost 12, with 9 bases in between. This chain's CDR3 is CASSLVQGELFF. CDR3 nucleotides: TGTGCCAGCAGCTTAGTCCAGGGTGAACTGTTTTTT.

This clonotype was observed at least ten times. This chain links TRBV7-2 with TRBJ2-7; 7 bases line up with TRBD2. CDR1 and CDR2 (germline): SGHTA, FQGNSA. The CDR3 extends over 14 amino acids. V trimming: 5 bases; J trimming: 7 bases; junction bases outside the gene matches: 11. The CDR3 region has the DNA TGTGCCAGCAGCCCCGGGACTACCCGGGGGGAGCAGTACTTC. It codes for CASSPGTTRGEQYF.

This clonotype was detected a few times. The chain uses TRBV4-1 and TRBJ2-7; perhaps TRBD2 as D (6 bases). Germline V CDR1 and CDR2: MGHRA, YSYEKL. The CDR3 has 14 residues. V lost 7 bases to trimming and J lost 2 bases, with 15 bases between them. Here the CDR3 reads CASKTGTPTYEQYF. DNA for the CDR3: TGCGCCAGCAAAACCGGGACTCCGACCTACGAGCAGTACTTC.

This clonotype was recorded at least ten times. The rearrangement links TRBV2 to TRBJ1-1; no definite D call. V was clipped by 6 bases and J by 1 base, with 12 bases between them. The CDR3 sequence is 14 residues long. Germline assignment: CDR1 SNHLY and CDR2 FYNNEI. DNA for the CDR3: TGTGCCAGCAGGGCAGAGTCGAAGAACACTGAAGCTTTCTTT. As protein: CASRAESKNTEAFF.

The chain is built from TRBV29-1 and TRBJ2-1; TRBD1 is a possible D gene (6 bases). Trimming took 0 bases from V and 4 from J, leaving 16 bases between them. The length of the CDR3 is 16 residues. Germline CDR1 SQVTM, CDR2 ANQGSEA. DNA of the CDR3: TGCAGCGTTGAAGACTCCGTAGGGACAAATTACAATGAGCAGTTCTTC. Its translation: CSVEDSVGTNYNEQFF.

The chain joins TRBV5-1 to TRBJ1-4, with D perhaps matching TRBD1 (5 bases). CDR3 length equals 16 residues. Germline CDR1 reads SGHRS; CDR2 reads YFSETQ. The germline V and J ends were trimmed by 4 bases and 5 bases, with 18 bases remaining between them. The CDR3 bases are TGCGCCAGCAGCCAAGAGGGGAAGGGGTACAATGAAAAACTGTTTTTT. Protein sequence: CASSQEGKGYNEKLFF. Full variable domain (missing parts from reference TRBV5-1 and TRBJ1-4): KAGVTQTPRYLIKTRGQQVTLSCSPISGHRSVSWYQQTPGQGLQFLFEYFSETQRNKGNFPGRFSGRQFSNSRSEMNVSTLELGDSALYLCASSQEGKGYNEKLFFGSGTQLSVL.

This clonotype was observed at least ten times. The V call is TRBV3-1, the J call TRBJ1-2, with 8 bases lining up with TRBD1. V lost 1 base to trimming and J lost 4 bases; unmatched junction nucleotides: 5. This CDR3 spans 15 amino acids. CDR1 is LGHDT and CDR2 is YNNKEL in the germline V gene (reference sequence). CDR3 in amino acids: CASSQGQGKTYGYTF. In DNA, the CDR3 is TGTGCCAGCAGCCAAGGACAGGGGAAAACCTATGGCTACACCTTC.

This clonotype has a count of ten or more. This chain uses TRBV7-2 with TRBJ1-6; D remains ambiguous. V dropped 6 bases and J dropped 9 bases, with 18 bases sitting between them. The V gene's germline CDR1 is SGHTA and CDR2 FQGNSA. CDR3 length equals 15 residues. The CDR3 DNA reads TGTGCCAGCAGACCCGCAGGCACTGAATTTTCACCCCTCCACTTT. It specifies CASRPAGTEFSPLHF.

V usage is TRBV29-1 and J usage is TRBJ2-7; the match to TRBD2 covers 9 bases. The CDR3 length is 16 residues. Germline CDR1 and CDR2: SQVTM and ANQGSEA. V shed 4 bases, J shed 4 bases, and the junction held 14 bases outside the gene matches. The CDR3 is CSVAAGDSGGYYEQYF. The CDR3 region has the DNA TGCAGCGTTGCCGCAGGGGATAGCGGGGGTTATTACGAGCAGTACTTC.

This clonotype was found many times. The V call is TRBV7-8, the J call TRBJ1-2; D is ambiguous. V lost 1 base and J lost 4, with 10 bases in between. The germline gives CDR1 SGHVS, CDR2 FQNEAQ. The CDR3 has 14 residues. CDR3 protein: CASSLVPPRYGYTF. In DNA, the CDR3 is TGTGCCAGCAGCTTAGTCCCGCCCCGCTATGGCTACACCTTC. Variable domain in full (rest from reference TRBV7-8 and TRBJ1-2): GAGVSQSPRYKVAKRGQDVALRCDPISGHVSLFWYQQALGQGPEFLTYFQNEAQLDKSGLPSDRFFAERPEGSVSTLKIQRTQQEDSAVYLCASSLVPPRYGYTFGSGTRLTVV.

The genes are TRBV15 and TRBJ1-5; D remains ambiguous. This CDR3 is built from 11 residues. Trimming shortened V by 3 bases and J by 7 bases, and 4 bases separated the two germline ends. Germline CDR1 LNHNV, CDR2 YYDKDF (reference sequence). In DNA form, the CDR3 reads TGTGCCACCAGCAGGGGACAGCCCCAGCATTTT. Its protein is CATSRGQPQHF.

This clonotype was observed at least ten times. The V and J genes are TRBV7-9 and TRBJ1-2; D not certain. CDR1 and CDR2 from the germline V gene are SEHNR and FQNEAQ (reference sequence). V was clipped by 0 bases and J by 2 bases, with 10 bases between them. The CDR3 sequence is 15 residues long. The CDR3 DNA is TGTGCCAGCAGCTTAGCGCAGAACGGAAACTATGGCTACACCTTC. Its protein is CASSLAQNGNYGYTF.

This clonotype was seen a few times. The rearrangement uses TRBV7-3 and TRBJ2-1; 7 nucleotides align to TRBD2. There are 14 residues in the CDR3. The germline CDR1 and CDR2 sequences are SGHTA and FQGTGA. J gave up 8 bases and V 1 base, and 5 bases lay outside the gene matches. The CDR3 reads CASSLRTRSDEQFF. The DNA of the CDR3 is TGTGCCAGCAGCTTAAGGACTAGGTCCGATGAGCAGTTCTTC.

Worth noting for this clonotype: A junction boundary mismatches the germline segment, possibly from a read error. The chain joins TRBV25-1 to TRBJ1-1; D not resolved. Germline V gives CDR1 MGHDK, CDR2 SYGVNS. The CDR3 consists of 14 residues. The CDR3 DNA sequence: TGTGCCAGCAGAGACTGGGGAAAAGTGCATGAAGTTTTCTTT. Translated, it gives CASRDWGKVHEVFF.

This clonotype occurred a few times. This chain uses TRBV12-3 or TRBV12-4 with TRBJ2-5; D perhaps matches TRBD2 (6 bases). V was clipped by 7 bases and J by 7 bases, with 7 bases between them. This CDR3 region has 10 residues. Written as DNA, the CDR3 is TGTGCCAGCAAGCGGGTGACCCAGTACTTC. It yields the protein CASKRVTQYF.

This clonotype was detected only a few times. This sequence joins TRBV10-3 and TRBJ1-3; D ambiguous. The V and J ends lost 8 bases and 2 bases respectively, with 16 bases between them. Germline lookup yields CDR1 ENHRY and CDR2 SYGVKD. The CDR3 has 15 residues. CDR3 nucleotide sequence: TGTGCCATCTCCGGTGGGCGAGCGGCTGGAAACACCATATATTTT. Translated, it gives CAISGGRAAGNTIYF.

Note on this clonotype: A much larger clone lies one base from this, so it may be a read error. The chain uses TRBV7-8 and TRBJ2-7, with D perhaps being TRBD1 or TRBD2 (5 bases each). V was pared by 6 bases and J by 2 bases, with 17 bases between. Germline V gene sequence: CDR1 SGHVS, CDR2 FQNEAQ. CDR3 length equals 15 residues. CDR3 region: CASRSLTGLPYEQYF. In DNA, the CDR3 is TGTGCCAGCAGGTCTCTAACGGGGCTCCCCTACGAGCAGTACTTC.

This clonotype was observed many times. The rearrangement links TRBV2 to TRBJ1-6; no reliable D call. Germline V lookup: CDR1 SNHLY, CDR2 FYNNEI. V lost 8 bases, J lost 9 bases, and 14 bases lay in between. The CDR3 length is 13 residues. Here the CDR3 DNA reads TGTGCCAGCGTAGGTGGGGAGGGTTCACCCCTCCACTTT. It is translated as CASVGGEGSPLHF.

This clonotype was observed a handful of times. The chain is built from TRBV20-1 and TRBJ2-2; perhaps TRBD1 as D (5 bases). V dropped 2 bases and J dropped 6 bases, with 13 bases sitting between them. The CDR3 has 14 amino acids. Germline V gene lookup returns CDR1 DFQATT and CDR2 SNEGSKA (reference sequence). CDR3 coding DNA: TGCAGTGCTAGACGTCAGGGAAAGGCCGGGGAGCTGTTTTTT. Translating it yields CSARRQGKAGELFF.

With regard to this clonotype: This sequence may be a read error, since a much larger clone differs from it by one base. As the CDR3 is not closed by the conserved phenylalanine or tryptophan, this likely results from a read error. The chain links TRBV9 to TRBJ2-5; D not resolved. The ends were cut back, 4 bases at V and 0 bases at J, with 13 bases in the middle. The germline CDR1 and CDR2 sequences are SGDLS and YYNGEE. The CDR3 loop spans 15 amino acids. CDR3 in amino acids: CASSSDGRYQETQYL. The CDR3 DNA follows: TGTGCCAGCAGCTCGGACGGACGGTACCAAGAGACCCAGTACCTC.

At least ten counts were recorded for this clonotype. In nucleotides, the CDR3 is TGCAGCGCTGGGCGGAGGGGCAGCCACTATGGCTACACCTTC. Amino acid sequence: CSAGRRGSHYGYTF. V is TRBV29-1 and J is TRBJ1-2, with D perhaps matching TRBD1 (5 bases). Trimming pared 7 bases from V and 3 bases from J, leaving 18 bases between. CDR1 SQVTM and CDR2 ANQGSEA come from the germline V gene. This CDR3 has 14 residues.

The rearrangement joins TRBV20-1 to TRBJ1-6, with TRBD1 matching over 9 bases. V was pared by 8 bases and J by 10 bases, with 12 bases of the junction left unmatched. CDR1 and CDR2 from the germline V gene are DFQATT and SNEGSKA (reference sequence). This CDR3 contains 14 residues. The CDR3 region is CSPGTGINGSPLHF. The CDR3 coding sequence is TGCAGTCCAGGGACAGGGATCAACGGATCACCCCTCCACTTT.

This clonotype was seen just once. This chain joins TRBV5-6 and TRBJ2-6, with 11 bases lining up with TRBD2. The CDR3 runs 20 residues. V shed 0 bases, J shed 0 bases, and the junction held 8 bases outside the gene matches. Germline CDR1 is SGHDT and CDR2 is YYEEEE. The CDR3 reads CASSLVYGTSGNSGANVLTF. Here the CDR3 DNA reads TGTGCCAGCAGCTTGGTGTATGGGACTAGCGGTAACTCTGGGGCCAACGTCCTGACTTTC.

The chain joins TRBV12-5 to TRBJ2-5, with D uncertain. The germline V and J ends were trimmed by 2 bases and 4 bases, with 8 bases remaining between them. The CDR3 length is 13 residues. Germline CDR1 is LGHNT and CDR2 is FRNRAP. CDR3 nucleotides: TGTGCTAGTGGTTTGAGTTCAGGAGAGACCCAGTACTTC. This codes for CASGLSSGETQYF. Complete variable domain (other parts from reference TRBV12-5 and TRBJ2-5): DARVTQTPRHKVTEMGQEVTMRCQPILGHNTVFWYRQTMMQGLELLAYFRNRAPLDDSGMPKDRFSAEMPDATLATLKIQPSEPRDSAVYFCASGLSSGETQYFGPGTRLLVL.

Points on this clonotype: This sequence may be a read error, since a much larger clone differs from it by one base. This chain connects TRBV7-9 to TRBJ1-2; D unresolved. The CDR3 extends over 14 amino acids. Germline V gene lookup returns CDR1 SEHNR and CDR2 FQNEAQ (reference sequence). The V and J ends lost 1 base and 4 bases respectively, with 10 bases between them. This CDR3 reads CASSLGRRSYGYTF. In nucleotides, the CDR3 is TGTGCCAGCAGCTTAGGTCGACGGAGCTATGGCTACACCTTC.